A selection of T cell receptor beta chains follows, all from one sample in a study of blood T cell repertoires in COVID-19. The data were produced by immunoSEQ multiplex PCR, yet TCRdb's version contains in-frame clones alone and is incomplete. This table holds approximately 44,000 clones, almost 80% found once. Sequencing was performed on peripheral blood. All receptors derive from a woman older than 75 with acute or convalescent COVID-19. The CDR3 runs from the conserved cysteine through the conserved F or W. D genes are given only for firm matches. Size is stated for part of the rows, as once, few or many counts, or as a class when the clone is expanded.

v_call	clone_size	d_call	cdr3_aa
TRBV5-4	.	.	CASSLGGYSSSYNEQFF
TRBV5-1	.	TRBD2	CASSLLATYEQYF
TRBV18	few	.	CASSPQSSGANVLTF
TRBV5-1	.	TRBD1	CASSLEVGQGIAFF
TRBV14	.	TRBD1	CASSFLTGVNTEAFF
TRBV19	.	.	CASSKEGNQPQHF
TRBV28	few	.	CASLETPRGEKLFF
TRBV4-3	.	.	CASSQTLASDGYTF
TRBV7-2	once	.	CASSLAFVGPTSYNEQFF
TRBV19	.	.	CASGETETNEKLFF
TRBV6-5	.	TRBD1	CASSSDRANTGELFF
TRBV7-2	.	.	CASQQGNAGSYNSPLHF
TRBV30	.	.	CAWRNQGLWGPYEQYF
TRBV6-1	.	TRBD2	CASSGLREGRVSYNEQFF
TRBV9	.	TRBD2	CASSEYFDSGRAGNEQFF
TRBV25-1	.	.	CALKEGRANEKLFF
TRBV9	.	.	CASSAVAGAPTGELFF
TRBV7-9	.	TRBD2	CASSPGAGGLETQYF
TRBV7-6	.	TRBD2	CASSSRLAGAYNEQFF
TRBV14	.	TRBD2	CASSQEGLAGSKQYF
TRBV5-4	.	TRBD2	CASSSGTAGGPYEQYF
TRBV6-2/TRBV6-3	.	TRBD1	CASSSPGTGGSETQYF
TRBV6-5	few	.	CASRPDLGTSTQYF
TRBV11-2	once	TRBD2	CASSTGTSGGLPF
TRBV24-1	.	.	CATSDGDEQYF
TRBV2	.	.	CASSDVSAGQPQHF
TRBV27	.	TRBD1	CASSQRQGRNYNSPLHF
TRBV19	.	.	CASSIDFESSAFF
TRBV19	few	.	CASSTLQGRGNQPQHF
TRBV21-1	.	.	CASTSFGGDQPQHF
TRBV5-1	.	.	CASSLDMGPDTQYF
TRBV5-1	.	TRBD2	CASSPGLAGFTDTQYF
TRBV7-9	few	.	CASSGANQPQHF
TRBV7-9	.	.	CASSLRQVNTEAFF
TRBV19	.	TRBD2	CASGGLGVGRASETQYF
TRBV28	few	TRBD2	CASETASGSVYNEQFF
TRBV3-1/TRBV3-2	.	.	CASSHRGAHNEQFF
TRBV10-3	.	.	CAIGDSRPDQPQHF
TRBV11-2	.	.	CASSLAGPAEKLFF
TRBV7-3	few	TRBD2	CASSLTTSFNEQFF
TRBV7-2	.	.	CASSLEQNNEQFF
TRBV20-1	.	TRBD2	CSASLTLAGAYEQYF
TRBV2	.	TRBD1	CASSPEGATLSSGANVLTF
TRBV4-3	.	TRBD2	CASSQESPAGVGVQETQYF
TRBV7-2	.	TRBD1	CASSFSGSWTGGSGNTIYF
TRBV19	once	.	CASSQRAGNYGYTF
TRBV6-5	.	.	CASSRQGNQPQHF
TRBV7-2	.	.	CASSLAWRDSPLHF
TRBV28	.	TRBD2	CASSAGTSERYEQYF
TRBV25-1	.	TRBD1	CASRRTGLETQYF
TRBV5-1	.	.	CASSLEAGSYNEQFF
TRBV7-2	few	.	CASSHEAGIYNEQFF
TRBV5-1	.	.	CASSSVTSTDTQYF